Below, 21 T cell receptor beta chains from the same sample are listed, as sequenced in a study of control samples from healthy donors and cancer patients. Method: immunoSEQ multiplex PCR; TCRdb's copy keeps in-frame clones and lacks some. The repertoire has around 110,000 clones, 70% to 90% of them found once; the top ten carry 2.3%. The sample taken for sequencing was blood. These TCRs come from a woman in her sixties or seventies in good health.

The V call is TRBV4-2, the J call TRBJ2-1, with D perhaps assigned TRBD1 or TRBD2 (5 bases each). Germline lookup yields CDR1 LGHNA and CDR2 YNFKEQ. Trimming stripped 2 bases from V and 8 bases from J, with 16 bases between. CDR3 length: 15 residues. CDR3 residues: CASSQRDAASDEQFF. The CDR3 nucleotides read TGTGCCAGCAGCCAACGGGACGCCGCCTCTGATGAGCAGTTCTTC.

J is TRBJ2-2 and V is TRBV3-1 (or the pseudogene TRBV3-2), with unresolved D. The V end lost 1 base, the J end lost 6 bases, and 9 bases lay between the germline ends. CDR3 length: 14 amino acids. The germline V gene encodes CDR1 LGHDT and CDR2 YNNKEL (reference sequence). The CDR3 loop reads CASSQVYQAGELFF. The CDR3 nucleotides are TGTGCCAGCAGCCAAGTTTACCAGGCCGGGGAGCTGTTTTTT.

The chain has TRBV27 and TRBJ1-1; possible D gene TRBD1, 6 bases. Per the germline V gene, CDR1 is MNHEY and CDR2 is SMNVEV (reference sequence). The V gene lost 4 bases and the J gene lost 4 bases, with 7 bases spanning the gap. This CDR3 comprises 12 residues. The CDR3 protein is CASSSQGTEAFF. CDR3 nucleotide sequence: TGTGCCAGCAGTTCACAGGGCACTGAAGCTTTCTTT.

The chain has TRBV29-1 and TRBJ1-2, with D unresolved. Germline values: CDR1 SQVTM, CDR2 ANQGSEA. The CDR3 is 15 amino acids. V lost 4 bases, J lost 2 bases, and 17 bases lay in between. The CDR3 DNA is TGCAGCGTTGTCGCCCAGGCAGCACGAAACTATGGCTACACCTTC. It yields the protein CSVVAQAARNYGYTF.

The rearrangement links TRBV7-8 to TRBJ2-1; TRBD2 aligns across 9 bases. Germline loops: CDR1 SGHVS, CDR2 FQNEAQ. CDR3 length equals 15 residues. Trimming removed 7 bases from V and 10 bases from J; junction bases left unmatched: 14. This CDR3 reads CASKPGLALGGEQFF. As DNA, the CDR3 is TGTGCCAGCAAACCGGGACTAGCCCTGGGGGGGGAGCAGTTCTTC.

The chain uses TRBV5-6 and TRBJ1-1, with D possibly being TRBD1 (6 bases). Germline V gives CDR1 SGHDT, CDR2 YYEEEE. The ends were cut back, 1 base at V and 10 bases at J, with 11 bases in the middle. This CDR3 has 12 amino acids. CDR3 sequence: CASSLYRVGAFF. CDR3 in DNA: TGTGCCAGCAGCTTGTACAGGGTCGGAGCTTTCTTT.

This clone was detected only once. The junction does not match germline at one end; this may be a read error. The chain links TRBV27 to TRBJ1-1; D is possibly TRBD1 (6 bases). The CDR3 extends over 15 amino acids. Germline CDR1 reads MNHEY; CDR2 reads SMNVEV (reference sequence). CDR3 nucleotides: TGTGCCAGCAGTATATCGGGGGGCCGTTGGACTGAAGCTTTCTTT. Its protein is CASSISGGRWTEAFF.

V gene TRBV27 combines with J gene TRBJ1-1; tentative D call: TRBD1 (5 bases). V lost 5 bases to trimming and J lost 1 base, with 20 bases between them. Germline loops: CDR1 MNHEY, CDR2 SMNVEV (reference sequence). The CDR3 extends over 17 amino acids. The chain's CDR3 is CASSMTGTSWGNTEAFF. Written as DNA, the CDR3 is TGTGCCAGCAGTATGACCGGGACCTCCTGGGGGAACACTGAAGCTTTCTTT.

This chain joins TRBV6-5 and TRBJ2-1, with D possibly matching TRBD2 (6 bases). Germline CDR1 reads MNHEY; CDR2 reads SVGAGI. The CDR3 covers 11 residues. Trimming took off 11 bases at V and 4 bases at J, with 9 bases between the two ends. As DNA, the CDR3 is TGTGCCTCAGGGAGGTACAATGAGCAGTTCTTC. Translating it yields CASGRYNEQFF.

The chain joins TRBV19 to TRBJ2-6, with 13 bases identical to TRBD2. The CDR3 covers 18 residues. Germline V lookup: CDR1 LNHDA, CDR2 SQIVND (reference sequence). The V and J ends lost 4 bases and 0 bases, in that order; junction bases with no gene match: 3. The CDR3 DNA is TGTGCCAGTAGTAAAGGACTAGCGGGGGCCTCTGGGGCCAACGTCCTGACTTTC. Translation: CASSKGLAGASGANVLTF.

CDR3 bases: TGTGCCACCGGGGGGTCCTACAATGAGCAGTTCTTC. It yields the protein CATGGSYNEQFF. The chain joins TRBV24-1 to TRBJ2-1, with D maybe TRBD2 (6 bases). The CDR3 loop spans 12 amino acids. The V end lost 9 bases, the J end lost 1 base, and 6 bases lay between the germline ends. Germline V gene sequence: CDR1 KGHDR, CDR2 SFDVKD.

The rearrangement uses TRBV5-1 and TRBJ2-3; 9 nucleotides line up with TRBD2. V gave up 4 bases and J gave up 2 bases; unmatched junction bases: 8. The germline CDR1 and CDR2 sequences are SGHRS and YFSETQ. This CDR3 has 16 amino acids. CDR3 residues: CASSLRGGQNTDTQYF. In nucleotides, the CDR3 is TGCGCCAGCAGCCTGCGGGGGGGCCAAAACACAGATACGCAGTATTTT.

The CDR3 protein is CASSPGTVSYEQYF. The CDR3 DNA reads as TGTGCCAGCTCACCCGGGACAGTCTCCTACGAGCAGTACTTC. This sequence joins TRBV18 and TRBJ2-7; 7 nucleotides line up with TRBD1. Germline CDR1 and CDR2: KGHSH and LQKENI. This CDR3 is 14 amino acids long. V lost 3 bases, J lost 0 bases, and 2 bases stayed unmatched.

This sequence joins TRBV2 and TRBJ2-2; 10 bases match TRBD1. The CDR3 has 13 residues. The junction had 4 bases not matched to a gene; V was cut back by 9 bases and J by 6 bases. CDR1 and CDR2 from the germline V gene are SNHLY and FYNNEI. DNA for the CDR3: TGTGCCAGTGCGGGACAGGGGTCCGGGGAGCTGTTTTTT. Translating gives CASAGQGSGELFF.

The genes are TRBV7-2 and TRBJ1-1, with TRBD1 matching over 10 bases. Germline trimming cut 5 bases from V and 0 bases from J; bases unmatched to any gene: 9. Per the germline V gene, CDR1 is SGHTA and CDR2 is FQGNSA. The CDR3 is made up of 17 amino acids. The DNA for the CDR3 is TGTGCCAGCAGCCCGACGACAGGGGGCTTTGTGAACACTGAAGCTTTCTTT. As protein: CASSPTTGGFVNTEAFF. Combining the CDR3 with reference TRBV7-2 and TRBJ1-1 gives the whole variable domain GAGVSQSPSNKVTEKGKDVELRCDPISGHTALYWYRQSLGQGLEFLIYFQGNSAPDKSGLPSDRFSAERTGGSVSTLTIQRTQQEDSAVYLCASSPTTGGFVNTEAFFGQGTRLTVV.

The V and J genes are TRBV6-4 and TRBJ1-6, with D tentatively TRBD1 (5 bases). V lost 4 bases and J 4 bases, leaving 14 bases between the germline ends. Germline CDR1 is MRHNA and CDR2 is SNTAGT. CDR3 size: 16 residues. CDR3 bases: TGTGCCAGCAGTGGGGGGGAGGGCGATTATAATTCACCCCTCCACTTT. It translates to CASSGGEGDYNSPLHF.

This rearrangement joins TRBV6-5 to TRBJ2-7; the D gene is possibly TRBD2 (6 bases). CDR3 size: 13 residues. Per the germline V gene, CDR1 is MNHEY and CDR2 is SVGAGI. V lost 6 bases and J lost 2, with 11 bases in between. CDR3 amino acids: CASSVPGAYEQYF. The CDR3 DNA sequence: TGTGCCAGCAGCGTGCCGGGGGCCTACGAGCAGTACTTC.

The chain carries TRBV5-8 and TRBJ1-6; D is possibly TRBD1 (5 bases). V lost 4 bases to trimming and J lost 0 bases, with 17 bases between them. The CDR3 runs to 18 residues. The germline V gene encodes CDR1 SGHTS and CDR2 YDEGEE. This chain's CDR3 is CASSIRVKVGSYNSPLHF. The CDR3 DNA sequence: TGTGCCAGCAGCATCAGGGTAAAGGTTGGCTCCTATAATTCACCCCTCCACTTT.

This chain uses TRBV5-1 with TRBJ1-1; D is perhaps TRBD1 (5 bases). This CDR3 has 14 residues. V was shortened by 0 bases and J by 2 bases, with 8 bases between the two germline ends. Germline lookup yields CDR1 SGHRS and CDR2 YFSETQ. CDR3 nucleotides: TGCGCCAGCAGCTTGGTAGGACAAAACACTGAAGCTTTCTTT. Amino acids: CASSLVGQNTEAFF.

V usage is TRBV15 and J usage is TRBJ2-5, with 9 bases fitting TRBD2. J was trimmed by 5 bases and V by 4 bases; bases with no gene match: 5. The CDR3 spans 14 residues. Looked up from germline, CDR1 is LNHNV and CDR2 is YYDKDF (reference sequence). The chain's CDR3 is CATSTGTSWETQYF. The CDR3 DNA follows: TGTGCCACCAGCACCGGGACTAGCTGGGAGACCCAGTACTTC.

The rearrangement uses TRBV19 and TRBJ2-7; D may correspond to TRBD1 or TRBD2 (5 bases each). Trimming cost V 2 bases and J 7 bases, with 15 bases left between them. Per germline, CDR1 LNHDA and CDR2 SQIVND (reference sequence). The CDR3 is 14 residues long. The CDR3 here is CASSITHRTGEQYF. CDR3 DNA: TGTGCCAGTAGTATAACCCACAGGACTGGGGAGCAGTACTTC. The full variable domain, with the rest looked up from reference TRBV19 and TRBJ2-7, is DGGITQSPKYLFRKEGQNVTLSCEQNLNHDAMYWYRQDPGQGLRLIYYSQIVNDFQKGDIAEGYSVSREKKESFPLTVTSAQKNPTAFYLCASSITHRTGEQYFGPGTRLTVT.